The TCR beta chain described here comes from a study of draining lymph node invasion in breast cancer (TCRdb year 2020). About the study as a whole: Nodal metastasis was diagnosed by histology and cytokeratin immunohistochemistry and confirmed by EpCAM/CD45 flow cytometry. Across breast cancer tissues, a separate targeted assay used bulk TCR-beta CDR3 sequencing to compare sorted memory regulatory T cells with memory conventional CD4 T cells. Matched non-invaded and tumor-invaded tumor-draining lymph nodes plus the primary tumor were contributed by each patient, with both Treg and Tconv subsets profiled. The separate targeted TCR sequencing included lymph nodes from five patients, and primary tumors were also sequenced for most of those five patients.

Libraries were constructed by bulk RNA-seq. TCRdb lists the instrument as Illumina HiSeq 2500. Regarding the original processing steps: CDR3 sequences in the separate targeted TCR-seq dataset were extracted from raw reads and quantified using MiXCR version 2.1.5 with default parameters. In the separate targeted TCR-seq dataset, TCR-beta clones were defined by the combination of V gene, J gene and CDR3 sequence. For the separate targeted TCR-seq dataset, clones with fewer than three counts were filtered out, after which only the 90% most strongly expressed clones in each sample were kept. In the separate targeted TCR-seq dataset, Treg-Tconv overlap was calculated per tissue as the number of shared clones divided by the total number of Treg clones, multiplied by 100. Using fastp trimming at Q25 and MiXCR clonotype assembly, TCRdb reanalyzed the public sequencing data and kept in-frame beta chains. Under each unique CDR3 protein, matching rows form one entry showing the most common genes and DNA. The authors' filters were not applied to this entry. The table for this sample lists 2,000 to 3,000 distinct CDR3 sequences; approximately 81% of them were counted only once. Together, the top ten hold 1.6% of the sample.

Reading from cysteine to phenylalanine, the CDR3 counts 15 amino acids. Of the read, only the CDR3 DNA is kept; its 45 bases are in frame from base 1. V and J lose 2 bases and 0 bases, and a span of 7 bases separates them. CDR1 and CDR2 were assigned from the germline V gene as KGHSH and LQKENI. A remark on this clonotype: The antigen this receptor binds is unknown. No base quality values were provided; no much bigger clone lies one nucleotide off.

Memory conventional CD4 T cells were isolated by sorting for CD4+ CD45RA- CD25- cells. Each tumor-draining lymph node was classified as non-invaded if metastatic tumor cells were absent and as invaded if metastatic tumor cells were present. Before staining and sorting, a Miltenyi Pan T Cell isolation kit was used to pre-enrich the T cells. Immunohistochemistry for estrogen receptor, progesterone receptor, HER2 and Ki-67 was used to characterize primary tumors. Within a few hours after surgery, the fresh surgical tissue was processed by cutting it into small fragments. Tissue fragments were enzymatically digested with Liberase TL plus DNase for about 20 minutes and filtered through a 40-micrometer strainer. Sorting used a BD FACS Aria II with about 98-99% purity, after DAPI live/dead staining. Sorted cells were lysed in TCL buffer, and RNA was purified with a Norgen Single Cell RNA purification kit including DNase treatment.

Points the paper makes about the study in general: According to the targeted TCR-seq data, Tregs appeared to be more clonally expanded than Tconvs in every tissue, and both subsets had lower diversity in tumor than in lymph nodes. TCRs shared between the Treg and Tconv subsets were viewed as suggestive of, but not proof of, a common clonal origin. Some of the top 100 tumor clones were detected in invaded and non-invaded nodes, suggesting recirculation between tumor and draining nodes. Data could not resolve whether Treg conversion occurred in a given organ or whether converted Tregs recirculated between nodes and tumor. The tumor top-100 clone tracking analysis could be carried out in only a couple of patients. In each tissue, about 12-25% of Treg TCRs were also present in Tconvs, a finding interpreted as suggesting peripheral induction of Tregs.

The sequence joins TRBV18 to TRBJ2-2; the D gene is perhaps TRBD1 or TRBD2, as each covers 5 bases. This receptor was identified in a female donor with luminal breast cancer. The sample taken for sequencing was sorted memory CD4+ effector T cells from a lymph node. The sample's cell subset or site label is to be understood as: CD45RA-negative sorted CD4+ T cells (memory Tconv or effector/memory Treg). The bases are TGTGCCAGCTCACCAGGGACGGCGAACACCGGGGAGCTGTTTTTT. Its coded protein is CASSPGTANTGELFF.